A single sample gave rise to the 23 T cell receptor beta chains below, sequenced in a study of cytomegalovirus exposure and HLA in healthy donors. The repertoire was sequenced with immunoSEQ multiplex PCR; TCRdb's copy has only in-frame clones and lacks some. Here the sample spans fewer than 200,000 clones, approximately 87% being singletons. The sample taken for sequencing was PBMCs. The receptors originated from a woman aged 25-40 years in good health and CMV-seronegative.

The rearrangement links TRBV18 to TRBJ2-7; D might be TRBD2 (6 bases). The CDR3 sequence is 15 residues long. V was trimmed by 3 bases and J by 5 bases, leaving 17 bases between them. Germline lookup yields CDR1 KGHSH and CDR2 LQKENI. The CDR3 nucleotides are TGTGCCAGCTCACCGGGGAGGACAAAAGGCGACGAGCAGTACTTC. Protein: CASSPGRTKGDEQYF.

The chain couples TRBV18 to TRBJ1-4; 10 nucleotides line up with TRBD1. Germline V gene data show CDR1 as KGHSH and CDR2 as LQKENI. J lost 8 bases, V lost 5 bases, and 8 bases had no gene match. This CDR3 spans 15 amino acids. CDR3 nucleotide sequence: TGTGCCAGCTCATCTTCCGGGACAGGGGTAGAAAAACTGTTTTTT. It is translated as CASSSSGTGVEKLFF.

The rearrangement joins TRBV7-9 to TRBJ1-2, with 7 bases identical to TRBD1. V shed 6 bases and J 5 bases; nucleotides not matched to a gene: 6. The length of the CDR3 is 13 residues. Germline CDR1 is SEHNR and CDR2 is FQNEAQ (reference sequence). CDR3 coding DNA: TGTGCCAGCAGACGAGGGGGCGAGTATGGCTACACCTTC. Amino acids: CASRRGGEYGYTF. Full variable domain (missing parts from reference TRBV7-9 and TRBJ1-2): DTGVSQNPRHKITKRGQNVTFRCDPISEHNRLYWYRQTLGQGPEFLTYFQNEAQLEKSRLLSDRFSAERPKGSFSTLEIQRTEQGDSAMYLCASRRGGEYGYTFGSGTRLTVV.

V and J are TRBV5-4 and TRBJ1-4; a weak D match, TRBD1 (5 bases). The CDR3 is 13 amino acids. With 7 bases removed from V and 8 bases from J, the gap between germline ends came to 15 bases. Germline V gives CDR1 SGHNT, CDR2 YYREEE (reference sequence). CDR3 sequence (DNA): TGTGCCAGCCAGGGCAGTCTTGGCGAAAAACTGTTTTTT. Protein product: CASQGSLGEKLFF.

This chain uses TRBV9 with TRBJ1-1, with 7 bases that match TRBD1. The CDR3 runs to 14 residues. V lost 3 bases and J lost 0; bases outside the gene matches: 2. Germline lookup yields CDR1 SGDLS and CDR2 YYNGEE. DNA of the CDR3: TGTGCCAGCAGCGAAGGGGGCTTGAACACTGAAGCTTTCTTT. Its translation: CASSEGGLNTEAFF. The full variable domain, with the rest looked up from reference TRBV9 and TRBJ1-1, is DSGVTQTPKHLITATGQRVTLRCSPRSGDLSVYWYQQSLDQGLQFLIQYYNGEERAKGNILERFSAQQFPDLHSELNLSSLELGDSALYFCASSEGGLNTEAFFGQGTRLTVV.

This clone was observed once. CDR3 DNA: TGTGCCAGCAGCGTAGTTACAGTGGGCACTGAAGCTTTCTTT. Its protein product is CASSVVTVGTEAFF. This chain joins TRBV9 and TRBJ1-1; the D is unclear. The ends were cut back, 0 bases at V and 4 bases at J, with 10 bases in the middle. There are 14 residues in the CDR3. CDR1 is SGDLS, CDR2 YYNGEE, per germline. Using reference TRBV9 and TRBJ1-1 for the parts outside the CDR3, the full variable domain is DSGVTQTPKHLITATGQRVTLRCSPRSGDLSVYWYQQSLDQGLQFLIQYYNGEERAKGNILERFSAQQFPDLHSELNLSSLELGDSALYFCASSVVTVGTEAFFGQGTRLTVV.

V usage is TRBV5-1 and J usage is TRBJ1-6; D might be TRBD1 (6 bases). The germline CDR1 and CDR2 sequences are SGHRS and YFSETQ. V was trimmed by 4 bases and J by 4 bases, leaving 15 bases between them. The CDR3 has 16 amino acids. This CDR3 is CASSLTGQKYNSPLHF. CDR3 nucleotides: TGCGCCAGCAGCCTGACCGGACAGAAGTATAATTCACCCCTCCACTTT.

The rearrangement uses TRBV2 and TRBJ2-1; 10 nucleotides line up with TRBD2. CDR1 and CDR2 from the germline V gene are SNHLY and FYNNEI. V shed 0 bases and J 7 bases; nucleotides not matched to a gene: 9. The CDR3 extends over 17 amino acids. CDR3 bases: TGTGCCAGCAGTGAAGCGCTTCCCGGACTAGCGGAAAATGAGCAGTTCTTC. This translates into CASSEALPGLAENEQFF.

This clone was seen a handful of times. The V call is TRBV29-1, the J call TRBJ2-3, with 8 bases that match TRBD1. The length of the CDR3 is 13 residues. V lost 7 bases to trimming and J lost 7 bases; unmatched junction nucleotides: 10. Germline-derived CDR1 and CDR2 are SQVTM and ANQGSEA. CDR3 in DNA: TGCAGCGCCGCGGGTCAGGGGGCAAATACGCAGTATTTT. Protein sequence: CSAAGQGANTQYF.

The chain carries TRBV7-2 and TRBJ2-1; TRBD1 matches at 9 bases. Germline V gene lookup returns CDR1 SGHTA and CDR2 FQGNSA. CDR3 length: 13 residues. The V and J ends lost 6 bases and 7 bases, in that order; junction bases with no gene match: 4. The CDR3 region has the DNA TGTGCCAGCAGGGGACAGGGAGTTAATGAGCAGTTCTTC. Protein sequence: CASRGQGVNEQFF.

The chain recombines TRBV19 with TRBJ1-5; no definite D call. This CDR3 contains 15 residues. V was cut by 4 bases and J by 0 bases, with 10 bases left in between. Germline assignment: CDR1 LNHDA and CDR2 SQIVND (reference sequence). The chain's CDR3 is CASSTPGYSNQPQHF. The DNA for the CDR3 is TGTGCCAGTAGTACCCCGGGTTATAGCAATCAGCCCCAGCATTTT.

This chain connects TRBV11-2 to TRBJ2-7; TRBD1 agrees at 7 bases. This CDR3 comprises 15 residues. J was trimmed by 0 bases and V by 0 bases; bases with no gene match: 2. The germline CDR1 and CDR2 sequences are SGHAT and FQNNGV. In DNA form, the CDR3 reads TGTGCCAGCAGCTTAGAGAGGGGGCCCTCCTACGAGCAGTACTTC. The encoded protein is CASSLERGPSYEQYF.

V gene TRBV2 combines with J gene TRBJ1-6, with D possibly TRBD1 on 5 matching bases. Germline V gives CDR1 SNHLY, CDR2 FYNNEI. This CDR3 has 13 amino acids. Trimming took 6 bases from V and 2 from J, leaving 5 bases between them. The CDR3 is CASRGPYNSPLHF. In nucleotides, the CDR3 is TGTGCCAGCAGGGGGCCCTATAATTCACCCCTCCACTTT.

V and J are TRBV5-4 and TRBJ2-7; D perhaps matches TRBD1 (6 bases). Germline V gene lookup returns CDR1 SGHNT and CDR2 YYREEE (reference sequence). The CDR3 is 14 residues long. Trimming removed 4 bases at V and 0 bases at J, with 11 bases between. This CDR3 is CASSPDSSSYEQYF. The CDR3 DNA follows: TGTGCCAGCAGCCCGGACAGCAGCTCCTACGAGCAGTACTTC.

The rearrangement joins TRBV6-1 to TRBJ2-1; TRBD2 agrees at 8 bases. The J segment lost 8 bases and the V segment lost 8 bases, leaving 8 bases of the junction unmatched. The germline V gene encodes CDR1 MNHNS and CDR2 SASEGT. This CDR3 is built from 13 residues. In DNA, the CDR3 is TGTGCCAGCCTGCTTTCGGGGGGGCATGAGCAGTTCTTC. It codes for CASLLSGGHEQFF.

The V call is TRBV6-5, the J call TRBJ2-1; 8 bases fit TRBD2. Germline V gene lookup returns CDR1 MNHEY and CDR2 SVGAGI. V lost 6 bases, J lost 7 bases, and 11 bases stayed unmatched. This CDR3 has 15 residues. The CDR3 here is CASSALGGALNEQFF. The CDR3 bases are TGTGCCAGCAGCGCACTCGGGGGGGCCTTAAATGAGCAGTTCTTC.

To note about this clone: The same CDR3 can be traced to other DNA sequences in this sample. The V and J genes are TRBV2 and TRBJ2-1; 8 nucleotides line up with TRBD1. Looked up from germline, CDR1 is SNHLY and CDR2 is FYNNEI. The CDR3 is made up of 15 amino acids. V shed 5 bases and J 1 base; nucleotides not matched to a gene: 4. CDR3 DNA: TGTGCCAGCAGTCCTACAGGGGGGTCCTACAATGAGCAGTTCTTC. Encoded protein: CASSPTGGSYNEQFF.

CDR3 sequence reads: CASSQDLGRGEPNEQFF. The CDR3, as DNA: TGCGCCAGCAGCCAAGATCTGGGCAGGGGGGAGCCCAATGAGCAGTTCTTC. The rearrangement links TRBV4-1 to TRBJ2-1; D is possibly TRBD1 (7 bases). Germline CDR1 MGHRA, CDR2 YSYEKL. V was trimmed by 0 bases and J by 6 bases, leaving 18 bases between them. CDR3 length equals 17 residues.

The V gene is TRBV5-4, the J gene TRBJ2-3, with 7 bases that match TRBD1. The length of the CDR3 is 15 residues. The germline gives CDR1 SGHNT, CDR2 YYREEE (reference sequence). V lost 4 bases, J lost 0 bases, and 5 bases stayed unmatched. Written as DNA, the CDR3 is TGTGCCAGCAGCGACAGGGTTTCTAGCACAGATACGCAGTATTTT. This encodes CASSDRVSSTDTQYF.

Here the CDR3 reads CASAGMGPYEQYF. The CDR3 DNA follows: TGTGCCAGCGCGGGGATGGGCCCCTACGAGCAGTACTTC. The V call is TRBV6-5, the J call TRBJ2-7, with D perhaps TRBD2 (6 bases). Germline lookup yields CDR1 MNHEY and CDR2 SVGAGI. The CDR3 length is 13 residues. The germline V and J ends were trimmed by 8 bases and 2 bases, with 13 bases remaining between them.

CDR3 DNA sequence: TGTGCCAGCAGCTTCAGGACAGGGCGCGGGGGTGACACTGAAGCTTTCTTT. Protein product: CASSFRTGRGGDTEAFF. This sequence joins TRBV7-2 and TRBJ1-1; 8 bases line up with TRBD1. The trim removed 3 bases at V and 3 bases at J, leaving 12 bases unmatched. The CDR3 runs 17 residues. The germline gives CDR1 SGHTA, CDR2 FQGNSA.

This chain joins TRBV4-1 and TRBJ1-2; 8 nucleotides agree with TRBD1. Germline CDR1 reads MGHRA; CDR2 reads YSYEKL. This CDR3 contains 15 residues. V trimming: 3 bases; J trimming: 5 bases; junction bases outside the gene matches: 8. CDR3 region: CASSQPPRGQYGYTF. The CDR3 bases are TGCGCCAGCAGCCAGCCCCCCAGGGGGCAATATGGCTACACCTTC.

The gene calls are TRBV19 and TRBJ1-2, with 9 bases lining up with TRBD1. This CDR3 spans 14 amino acids. The V segment lost 7 bases and the J segment 7 bases; nucleotides outside the gene matches: 10. Germline CDR1 LNHDA, CDR2 SQIVND (reference sequence). CDR3 nucleotide sequence: TGTGCCAGTACTAAGCTGGGACAGGGAGGTGGCTACACCTTC. It is translated as CASTKLGQGGGYTF.